The 28 T cell receptor beta chains in this list originate from one sample, sequenced in a study. MiXCR, run by TCRdb on the RT-PCR reads, gives a single entry per CDR3 protein. The repertoire holds about 6,100 distinct CDR3 sequences, roughly 92% seen once, with 8.3% in the top ten. The sample was memory CD4+ T cells from blood. The source of these receptors is a female donor in good health, serving as a healthy control.

Note on this clonotype: Found in a library prepared for alpha chains, this beta chain is an off-target read, and its abundance has little meaning. J is TRBJ2-7 and V is TRBV7-2; maybe TRBD1 (5 bases). Trimming shortened V by 5 bases and J by 4 bases, and 15 bases separated the two germline ends. The germline gives CDR1 SGHTA, CDR2 FQGNSA. The CDR3 has 14 residues. CDR3 sequence: CASSRARGAYEQYF. The CDR3, as DNA: TGTGCCAGCAGCCGTGCAAGGGGCGCGTACGAGCAGTACTTC.

On this clonotype itself: With the library built for alpha chains, this beta chain is off target and its frequency is not meaningful. The chain employs TRBV12-3 or TRBV12-4 and TRBJ2-1; D may match TRBD1 or TRBD2 (7 bases each). The CDR3 length is 16 residues. The V and J ends lost 6 bases and 5 bases respectively, with 20 bases between them. CDR3: CASRSRQGGVDNEQFF. In DNA, the CDR3 is TGTGCCAGCAGGTCCAGACAGGGAGGGGTGGACAATGAGCAGTTCTTC.

A single count supports this clonotype. This beta chain is a stray sequence in a library constructed for alpha chains; its clone size is not meaningful. This chain joins TRBV20-1 and TRBJ2-5, with unresolved D. Trimming stripped 3 bases from V and 2 bases from J, with 4 bases between. Germline assignment: CDR1 DFQATT and CDR2 SNEGSKA (reference sequence). The CDR3 sequence is 11 residues long. The CDR3 nucleotides are TGCAGTGCTAGGAAACAAGAGACCCAGTACTTC. This encodes CSARKQETQYF.

Points on this clonotype: A library made for alpha chains picked up this beta chain off target, so its size means little. In DNA, the CDR3 is TGCAGCGTCAGCCAATCCGAGACCCAGTACTTC. Its protein product is CSVSQSETQYF. The V call is TRBV29-1, the J call TRBJ2-5, with no clear D. Trimming left V 6 bases short and J 5 bases short, with 10 bases between. CDR1 is SQVTM and CDR2 is ANQGSEA in the germline V gene. The CDR3 is 11 amino acids.

In regard to this clonotype: The library was prepared for alpha chains; this beta chain is a stray read, so its frequency means little. The V gene is TRBV30, the J gene TRBJ1-1, with 7 positions matching TRBD1. This CDR3 region has 14 residues. CDR1 and CDR2 from the germline V gene are GTSNPN and SVGIG (reference sequence). The ends lost 3 bases at V and 0 bases at J; junction bases unmatched: 4. CDR3 in amino acids: CAWRIGTVNTEAFF. In nucleotides, the CDR3 is TGTGCCTGGAGGATTGGGACAGTGAACACTGAAGCTTTCTTT.

Details on this clonotype: Since the library was made to target alpha chains, this beta chain is a stray read and its abundance is not meaningful. The J gene is TRBJ2-1, the V gene TRBV5-1, with a possible D match to TRBD2 (6 bases). Per germline, CDR1 SGHRS and CDR2 YFSETQ. V gave up 0 bases and J gave up 7 bases, with 14 bases separating them. CDR3 length: 15 amino acids. DNA of the CDR3: TGCGCCAGCAGCTTGGAGGGGACTCGAGGAAATGAGCAGTTCTTC. Translation gives CASSLEGTRGNEQFF. The whole variable domain, filled in from reference TRBV5-1 and TRBJ2-1, reads KAGVTQTPRYLIKTRGQQVTLSCSPISGHRSVSWYQQTPGQGLQFLFEYFSETQRNKGNFPGRFSGRQFSNSRSEMNVSTLELGDSALYLCASSLEGTRGNEQFFGPGTRLTVL.

Points on this clonotype: This beta chain is an off-target read within a library intended for alpha chains, so its frequency means little. The chain uses TRBV5-1 and TRBJ1-5, with unresolved D. Germline assignment: CDR1 SGHRS and CDR2 YFSETQ. This CDR3 has 15 amino acids. V lost 0 bases to trimming and J lost 0 bases, with 7 bases between them. The CDR3 loop reads CASSLGLDSNQPQHF. The CDR3 DNA reads as TGCGCCAGCAGCTTGGGGCTAGATAGCAATCAGCCCCAGCATTTT.

There are a few counts of this clonotype. This beta chain is a stray read from a library made for alpha chains; its abundance is not meaningful. V gene TRBV20-1 combines with J gene TRBJ2-2; TRBD2 matches at 9 bases. J was trimmed by 0 bases and V by 5 bases; bases with no gene match: 4. This CDR3 region has 15 residues. Looked up from germline, CDR1 is DFQATT and CDR2 is SNEGSKA (reference sequence). CDR3 in amino acids: CSAYVAGANTGELFF. The DNA of the CDR3 is TGCAGTGCTTACGTAGCGGGGGCGAACACCGGGGAGCTGTTTTTT.

Regarding this clonotype: Being off target in a library aimed at alpha chains, this beta chain has a size of little meaning. V is TRBV7-2 and J is TRBJ2-3; D not resolved. CDR3 size: 14 residues. The germline V gene has CDR1 SGHTA and CDR2 FQGNSA. V was clipped by 2 bases and J by 5 bases, with 11 bases between them. CDR3: CASSLRKPGDTQYF. In nucleotides, the CDR3 is TGTGCCAGCAGCTTAAGGAAACCTGGAGATACGCAGTATTTT.

As to this clonotype: For a library built for alpha chains, this beta chain is a stray read; little rests on its size. The chain recombines TRBV27 with TRBJ2-2; unclear D gene. Germline V gives CDR1 MNHEY, CDR2 SMNVEV (reference sequence). The germline V and J ends were trimmed by 8 bases and 0 bases, with 7 bases remaining between them. This CDR3 is 13 amino acids long. Here the CDR3 reads CASRSPNTGELFF. DNA for the CDR3: TGTGCCAGCCGCAGCCCGAACACCGGGGAGCTGTTTTTT.

Points on this clonotype: Because this beta chain is a stray read in a library intended to capture alpha chains, its abundance should not be given much weight. The chain combines TRBV5-1 with TRBJ2-7; 7 nucleotides match TRBD1. Germline V CDR1 and CDR2: SGHRS, YFSETQ. Trimming cost V 3 bases and J 5 bases; bases outside gene matches: 8. This CDR3 has 14 amino acids. The chain's CDR3 is CASSSQTGIDEQYF. DNA for the CDR3: TGCGCCAGCAGCTCCCAGACAGGGATCGACGAGCAGTACTTC.

Comment on this clonotype: Being off target in a library aimed at alpha chains, this beta chain has a size of little meaning. This chain uses TRBV5-1 with TRBJ2-5; D is uncertain. This CDR3 is built from 15 residues. Trimming took 1 base from V and 2 from J, leaving 12 bases between them. Germline V gives CDR1 SGHRS, CDR2 YFSETQ. The CDR3 DNA is TGCGCCAGCAGCTTGAGGTCCCTGGCTCAAGAGACCCAGTACTTC. It specifies CASSLRSLAQETQYF.

Turning to this clonotype: This beta chain is an unintended read in a library built for alpha chains; its size means little. V and J are TRBV5-1 and TRBJ1-6, with TRBD1 identical over 8 bases. The CDR3 runs 14 residues. Losses at the gene ends were 4 bases for V and 9 bases for J; bases not matched to a gene: 6. The germline CDR1 and CDR2 sequences are SGHRS and YFSETQ. The CDR3 spells CASSPGQGFSPLHF. In nucleotides, the CDR3 is TGCGCCAGCAGCCCCGGACAGGGTTTTTCACCCCTCCACTTT.

As to this clonotype: Because the library targeted alpha chains, this beta chain is an off-target read whose size means little. The V and J genes are TRBV20-1 and TRBJ2-1; no firm D call. The V gene's germline CDR1 is DFQATT and CDR2 SNEGSKA (reference sequence). With 5 bases removed from V and 5 bases from J, the gap between germline ends came to 10 bases. This CDR3 has 12 residues. This CDR3 reads CSAPRLNNEQFF. CDR3 bases: TGCAGTGCTCCCCGGCTTAACAATGAGCAGTTCTTC.

For this clonotype: This beta chain turned up in a library designed for alpha chains; as an off-target read, its abundance says little. This sequence joins TRBV11-2 and TRBJ1-1; D is uncertain. The CDR3 length is 17 residues. The V gene lost 6 bases and the J gene lost 0 bases, with 20 bases spanning the gap. Germline CDR1 SGHAT, CDR2 FQNNGV. As DNA, the CDR3 is TGTGCCAGCAGTCCCCAGGCCGGCAGATTCATGAACACTGAAGCTTTCTTT. Amino acid sequence: CASSPQAGRFMNTEAFF.

This clonotype was observed once. This beta chain came through as a stray read in a library set up for alpha chains, and its size says little. The chain recombines TRBV4-3 with TRBJ2-5; no clear D. V was pared by 6 bases and J by 1 base, with 3 bases between. The germline CDR1 and CDR2 sequences are LGHNA and YSLEER. The CDR3 consists of 11 residues. The CDR3 is CASSLQETQYF. The CDR3 bases are TGCGCCAGCAGTCTCCAAGAGACCCAGTACTTC.

Worth noting for this clonotype: The library was built for alpha chains, so this beta chain is an off-target read and its size means little. This chain connects TRBV20-1 to TRBJ1-1; the D gene is possibly TRBD1 (6 bases). Germline V CDR1 and CDR2: DFQATT, SNEGSKA (reference sequence). V lost 3 bases and J 4 bases, leaving 12 bases between the germline ends. CDR3 length: 13 residues. CDR3 region: CSASPTGITEAFF. The CDR3 region has the DNA TGCAGTGCTAGCCCTACAGGGATCACTGAAGCTTTCTTT.

About this clonotype itself: This beta chain is an off-target read within a library intended for alpha chains, so its frequency means little. The chain couples TRBV12-3 or TRBV12-4 to TRBJ1-5, with 7 bases lining up with TRBD1. The CDR3 contains 14 residues. The junction had 9 bases not matched to a gene; V was cut back by 6 bases and J by 7 bases. The CDR3 here is CASSRTGAGQPQHF. The CDR3 DNA reads as TGTGCCAGCAGCCGGACAGGCGCGGGACAGCCCCAGCATTTT.

Remarks on this clonotype: This beta chain is off target for a library built for alpha chains, so its abundance means little. This chain's CDR3 is CSAGDSPKAFF. CDR3 DNA sequence: TGCAGTGCTGGGGACAGTCCTAAAGCTTTCTTT. V gene TRBV20-1 combines with J gene TRBJ1-1, with 7 bases fitting TRBD1. The germline gives CDR1 DFQATT, CDR2 SNEGSKA (reference sequence). V dropped 5 bases and J dropped 9; count of bases not matched to a gene: 6. The CDR3 is 11 amino acids.

As to this clonotype: The library was designed around alpha chains, so this beta chain is a stray read whose abundance carries little weight. V is TRBV12-3 or TRBV12-4 and J is TRBJ2-7; the D gene is possibly TRBD2 (6 bases). V lost 6 bases, J lost 12 bases, and 15 bases lay in between. The CDR3 is 11 residues long. CDR3 residues: CASSQGGSGYF. Written as DNA, the CDR3 is TGTGCCAGCAGCCAGGGAGGCTCCGGGTACTTC.

This clonotype has only one observation. The library was prepared for alpha chains; this beta chain is a stray read, so its frequency means little. The chain recombines TRBV6-4 with TRBJ2-2; D is ambiguous. Trimming cost V 2 bases and J 1 base, with 5 bases left between them. CDR1 and CDR2 from the germline V gene are MRHNA and SNTAGT. This CDR3 has 14 amino acids. The CDR3, as DNA: TGTGCCAGCAGTGACGAATTGAACACCGGGGAGCTGTTTTTT. Protein sequence: CASSDELNTGELFF.

About this clonotype itself: This beta chain turned up in a library designed for alpha chains; as an off-target read, its abundance says little. V gene TRBV19 combines with J gene TRBJ1-1; no clear D gene. Trimming stripped 3 bases from V and 3 bases from J, with 8 bases between. Germline V gene data show CDR1 as LNHDA and CDR2 as SQIVND (reference sequence). The CDR3 runs to 13 residues. CDR3 region: CASSILRDTEAFF. DNA of the CDR3: TGTGCCAGTAGTATTCTTCGGGACACTGAAGCTTTCTTT. The full variable domain, with the rest looked up from reference TRBV19 and TRBJ1-1, is DGGITQSPKYLFRKEGQNVTLSCEQNLNHDAMYWYRQDPGQGLRLIYYSQIVNDFQKGDIAEGYSVSREKKESFPLTVTSAQKNPTAFYLCASSILRDTEAFFGQGTRLTVV.

On this clonotype: This beta chain lies outside the target of a library built for alpha chains; its clone size means little. This chain connects TRBV20-1 to TRBJ2-5; D uncertain. Germline CDR1 DFQATT, CDR2 SNEGSKA (reference sequence). CDR3 size: 12 residues. V lost 6 bases and J lost 5, with 13 bases in between. The CDR3 sequence: CSASQVRETQYF. CDR3 in DNA: TGCAGTGCCTCCCAGGTTCGGGAGACCCAGTACTTC.

To note about this clonotype: A library prepared for alpha chains yielded this beta chain as an off-target read; its size is of little meaning. The chain links TRBV5-1 to TRBJ1-3, with 7 bases aligning to TRBD1. The CDR3 extends over 15 amino acids. CDR1 is SGHRS and CDR2 is YFSETQ in the germline V gene. V was pared by 4 bases and J by 0 bases, with 4 bases of the junction left unmatched. DNA for the CDR3: TGCGCCAGCAGCGCGGGACAGAGCTCTGGAAACACCATATATTTT. Its protein product is CASSAGQSSGNTIYF.

The table lists this clonotype with a count of one. Being off target in a library aimed at alpha chains, this beta chain has a size of little meaning. The chain is built from TRBV7-6 and TRBJ2-1; TRBD2 aligns across 10 bases. This CDR3 is 16 amino acids long. Germline-derived CDR1 and CDR2 are SGHVS and FNYEAQ. V lost 4 bases and J lost 4; bases outside the gene matches: 7. The CDR3: CASSSVAGGLYNEQFF. DNA of the CDR3: TGTGCCAGCAGCTCAGTAGCGGGGGGCCTTTACAATGAGCAGTTCTTC.

Concerning this clonotype itself: This beta chain turned up in a library designed for alpha chains; as an off-target read, its abundance says little. The chain joins TRBV20-1 to TRBJ2-7; 8 nucleotides line up with TRBD1. The CDR3 is 14 amino acids. V lost 6 bases and J lost 7; bases outside the gene matches: 14. The germline V gene encodes CDR1 DFQATT and CDR2 SNEGSKA (reference sequence). CDR3: CSAVTSDRASEQYF. The CDR3 DNA is TGCAGTGCGGTGACTTCGGACAGGGCAAGTGAGCAGTACTTC.

On this clonotype itself: Little can be read into the size of this beta chain, an off-target read in a library designed for alpha chains. The genes are TRBV11-2 and TRBJ1-5, with TRBD1 matching 7 bases. The V segment lost 5 bases and the J segment 1 base; nucleotides outside the gene matches: 14. This CDR3 comprises 18 residues. The germline V gene has CDR1 SGHAT and CDR2 FQNNGV. The CDR3 region is CASSNQGVTATSNQPQHF. Here the CDR3 DNA reads TGTGCCAGCAGCAATCAGGGGGTGACTGCGACAAGCAATCAGCCCCAGCATTTT.

About this clonotype: With the library built for alpha chains, this beta chain is off target and its frequency is not meaningful. The rearrangement links TRBV6-1 to TRBJ1-4, with D unresolved. The CDR3 loop spans 13 amino acids. Per the germline V gene, CDR1 is MNHNS and CDR2 is SASEGT. The V end lost 0 bases, the J end lost 12 bases, and 11 bases lay between the germline ends. The CDR3 DNA follows: TGTGCCAGCAGTGAAGCGGGCAACTTCGAACTGTTTTTT. Its translation: CASSEAGNFELFF.